The clone carrying this T cell receptor beta chain was picked up one time. Its antigen is not identified. Assay: immunoSEQ multiplex PCR; the TCRdb copy retains only in-frame clones and omits some. This sample yields roughly 50,000 clones, of which approximately 88% are seen a single time; around 12% belongs to the top ten. The CDR3 consists of 14 residues. Germline V gene lookup returns CDR1 SGHTA and CDR2 FQGNSA. V lost 2 bases and J lost 7, with 14 bases in between. The data belong to a study of OX40 agonist ivuxolimab in advanced cancers. Study-wide points: Average numbers of expanded clones were greater in CD8+ T cells than in CD4+. Expansion of clones was among the lowest in partial responders at 0.1-3.0 mg/kg.

The receptor's source is an adult with an advanced solid tumor such as melanoma, head and neck, liver or kidney cancer. The specimen was CD4+ or CD8+ T cells sorted from blood, collected in a trial of the OX40 agonist ivuxolimab. The chain carries TRBV7-2 and TRBJ2-5, with D possibly being TRBD1 (5 bases). The DNA for the CDR3 is TGTGCCAGCAGCTTACTGTCGGGTAGGGGGACCCAGTACTTC. As protein: CASSLLSGRGTQYF.